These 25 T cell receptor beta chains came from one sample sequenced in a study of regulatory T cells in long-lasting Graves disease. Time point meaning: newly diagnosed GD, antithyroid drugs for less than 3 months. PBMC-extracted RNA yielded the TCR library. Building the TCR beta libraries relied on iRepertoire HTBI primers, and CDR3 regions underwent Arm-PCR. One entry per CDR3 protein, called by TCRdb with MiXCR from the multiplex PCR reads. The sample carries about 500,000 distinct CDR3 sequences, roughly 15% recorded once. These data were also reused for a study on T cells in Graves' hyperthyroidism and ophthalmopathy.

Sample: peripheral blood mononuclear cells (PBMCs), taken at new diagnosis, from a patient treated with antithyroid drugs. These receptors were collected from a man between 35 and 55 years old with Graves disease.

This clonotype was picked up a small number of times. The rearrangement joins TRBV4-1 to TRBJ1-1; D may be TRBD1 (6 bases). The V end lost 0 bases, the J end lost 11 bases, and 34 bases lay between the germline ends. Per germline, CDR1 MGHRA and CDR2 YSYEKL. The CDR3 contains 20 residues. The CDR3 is CASSQDGGREGGRGALGAFF. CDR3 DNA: TGCGCCAGCAGCCAAGATGGAGGGCGCGAAGGGGGTAGGGGCGCACTGGGGGCTTTCTTT.

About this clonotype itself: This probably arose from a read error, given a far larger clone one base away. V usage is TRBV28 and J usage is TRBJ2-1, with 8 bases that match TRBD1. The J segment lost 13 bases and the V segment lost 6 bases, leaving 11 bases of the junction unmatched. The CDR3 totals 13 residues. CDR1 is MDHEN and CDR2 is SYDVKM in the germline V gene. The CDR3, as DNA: TGTGCCAGCAGCACGACAGGGGAAGAGACCCAGTTCTTC. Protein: CASSTTGEETQFF.

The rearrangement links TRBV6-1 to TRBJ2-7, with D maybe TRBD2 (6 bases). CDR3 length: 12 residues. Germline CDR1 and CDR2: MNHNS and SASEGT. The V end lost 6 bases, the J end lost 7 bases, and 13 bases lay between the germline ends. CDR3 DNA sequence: TGTGCCAGCAGGGCTTCGGAGGGAGAGCAGTACTTC. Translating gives CASRASEGEQYF.

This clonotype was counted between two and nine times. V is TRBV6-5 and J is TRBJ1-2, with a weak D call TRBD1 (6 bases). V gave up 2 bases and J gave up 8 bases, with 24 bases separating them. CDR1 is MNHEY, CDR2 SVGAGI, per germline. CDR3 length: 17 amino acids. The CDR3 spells CASSYRVTGTPERGYTF. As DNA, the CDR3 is TGTGCCAGCAGTTACAGGGTAACCGGGACACCGGAACGAGGCTACACCTTC.

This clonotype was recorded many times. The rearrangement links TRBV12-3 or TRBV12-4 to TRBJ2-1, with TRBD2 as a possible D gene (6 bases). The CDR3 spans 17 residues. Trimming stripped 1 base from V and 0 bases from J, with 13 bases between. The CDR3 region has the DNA TGTGCCAGCAGTTTAGGTGTGACTAGGAGCTCCTACAATGAGCAGTTCTTC. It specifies CASSLGVTRSSYNEQFF.

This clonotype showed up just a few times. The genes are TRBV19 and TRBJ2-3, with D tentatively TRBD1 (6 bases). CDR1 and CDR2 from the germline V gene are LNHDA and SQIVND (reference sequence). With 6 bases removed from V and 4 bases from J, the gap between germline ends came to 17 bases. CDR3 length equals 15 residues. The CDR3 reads CASRGWDKSADTQYF. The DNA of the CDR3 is TGTGCCAGTAGGGGATGGGACAAGAGCGCAGATACGCAGTATTTT.

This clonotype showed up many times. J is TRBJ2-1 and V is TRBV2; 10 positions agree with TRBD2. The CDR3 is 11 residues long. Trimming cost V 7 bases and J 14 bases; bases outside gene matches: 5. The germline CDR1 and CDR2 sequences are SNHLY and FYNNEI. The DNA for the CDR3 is TGTGCCAGCATCAGCGGGAGGGCTAAGTTCTTC. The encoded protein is CASISGRAKFF.

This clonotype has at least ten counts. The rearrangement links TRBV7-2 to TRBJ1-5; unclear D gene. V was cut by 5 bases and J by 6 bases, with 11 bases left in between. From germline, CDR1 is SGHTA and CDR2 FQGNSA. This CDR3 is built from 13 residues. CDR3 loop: CASSPDGVQPQHF. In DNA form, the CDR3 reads TGTGCCAGCAGCCCCGATGGCGTTCAGCCCCAGCATTTT.

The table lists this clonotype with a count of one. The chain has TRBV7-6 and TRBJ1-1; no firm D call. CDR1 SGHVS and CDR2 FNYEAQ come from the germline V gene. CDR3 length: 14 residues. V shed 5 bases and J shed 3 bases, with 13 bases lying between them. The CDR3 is CASSPRVEDTEAFF. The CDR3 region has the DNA TGTGCCAGCAGCCCAAGGGTGGAGGACACTGAAGCTTTCTTT.

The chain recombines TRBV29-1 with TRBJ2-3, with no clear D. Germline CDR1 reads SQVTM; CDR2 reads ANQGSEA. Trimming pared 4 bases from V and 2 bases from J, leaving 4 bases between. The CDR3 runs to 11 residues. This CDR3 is CSVVPTDTQYF. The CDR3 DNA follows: TGCAGCGTTGTTCCCACAGATACGCAGTATTTT.

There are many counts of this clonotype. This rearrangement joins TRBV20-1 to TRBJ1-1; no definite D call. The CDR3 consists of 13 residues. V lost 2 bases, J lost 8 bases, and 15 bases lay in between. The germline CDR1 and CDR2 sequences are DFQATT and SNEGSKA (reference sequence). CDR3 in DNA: TGCAGTGCTAGACTTTGGGTGGACTCCGAAGCTTTCTTT. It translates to CSARLWVDSEAFF.

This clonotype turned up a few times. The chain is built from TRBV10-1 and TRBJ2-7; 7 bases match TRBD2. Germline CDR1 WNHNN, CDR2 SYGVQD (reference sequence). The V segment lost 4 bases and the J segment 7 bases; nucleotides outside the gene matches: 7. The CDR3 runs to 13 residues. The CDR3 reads CASSVAGVGEQYF. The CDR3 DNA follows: TGCGCCAGCAGTGTCGCGGGAGTGGGTGAGCAGTACTTC.

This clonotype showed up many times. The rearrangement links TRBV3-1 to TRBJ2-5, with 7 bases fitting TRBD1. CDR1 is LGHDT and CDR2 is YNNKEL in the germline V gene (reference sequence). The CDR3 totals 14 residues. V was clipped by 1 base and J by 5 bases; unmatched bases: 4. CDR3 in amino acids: CASSQGQGPETQYF. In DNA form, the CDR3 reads TGTGCCAGCAGCCAAGGACAGGGTCCGGAGACCCAGTACTTC.

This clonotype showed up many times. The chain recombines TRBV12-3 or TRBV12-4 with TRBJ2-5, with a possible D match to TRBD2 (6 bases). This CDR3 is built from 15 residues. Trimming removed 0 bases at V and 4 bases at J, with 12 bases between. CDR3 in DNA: TGTGCCAGCAGTTTAGCGTCTTCCGGGGGAGAGACCCAGTACTTC. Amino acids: CASSLASSGGETQYF.

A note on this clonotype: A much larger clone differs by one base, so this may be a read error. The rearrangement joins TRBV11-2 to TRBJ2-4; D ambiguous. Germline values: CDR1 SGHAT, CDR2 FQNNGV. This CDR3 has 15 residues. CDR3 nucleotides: TGTGCCAGCAGCTTATTCCGGGCCGCCAAAAGCATTCAGTACTTC. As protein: CASSLFRAAKSIQYF.

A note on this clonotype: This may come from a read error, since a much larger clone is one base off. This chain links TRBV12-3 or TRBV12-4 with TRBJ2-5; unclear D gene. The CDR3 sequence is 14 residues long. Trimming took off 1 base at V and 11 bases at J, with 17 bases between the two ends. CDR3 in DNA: TGTGCCAGCAGTTTAGTGGAAACTTTGGGTGAGCAGTACTTC. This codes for CASSLVETLGEQYF.

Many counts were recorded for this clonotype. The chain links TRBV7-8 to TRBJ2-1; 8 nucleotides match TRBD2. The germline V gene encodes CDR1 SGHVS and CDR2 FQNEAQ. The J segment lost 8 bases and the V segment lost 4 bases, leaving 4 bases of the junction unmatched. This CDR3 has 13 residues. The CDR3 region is CASSSGGGDEQFF. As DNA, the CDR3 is TGTGCCAGCAGCTCCGGGGGGGGGGATGAGCAGTTCTTC.

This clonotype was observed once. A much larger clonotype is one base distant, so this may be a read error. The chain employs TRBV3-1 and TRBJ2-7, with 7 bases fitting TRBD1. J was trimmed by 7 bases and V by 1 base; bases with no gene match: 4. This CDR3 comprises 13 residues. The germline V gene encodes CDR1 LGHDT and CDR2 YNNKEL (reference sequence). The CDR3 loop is CASSQGSGGEQYF. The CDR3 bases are TGTGCCAGCAGCCAAGGCTCAGGGGGTGAGCAGTACTTC.

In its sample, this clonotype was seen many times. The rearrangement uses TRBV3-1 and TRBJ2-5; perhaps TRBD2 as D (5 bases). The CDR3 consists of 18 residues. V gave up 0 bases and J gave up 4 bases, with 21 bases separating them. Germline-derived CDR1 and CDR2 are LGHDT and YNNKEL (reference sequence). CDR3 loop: CASSQDLEDLGGRETQYF. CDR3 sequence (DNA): TGTGCCAGCAGCCAAGATTTGGAGGACCTGGGTGGTCGAGAGACCCAGTACTTC.

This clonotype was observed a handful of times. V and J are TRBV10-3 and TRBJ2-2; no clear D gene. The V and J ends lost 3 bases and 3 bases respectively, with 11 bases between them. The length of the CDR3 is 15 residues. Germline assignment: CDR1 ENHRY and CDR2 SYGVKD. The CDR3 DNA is TGTGCCATCAGTGAACACAACTCAGACACCGGGGAGCTGTTTTTT. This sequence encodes CAISEHNSDTGELFF.

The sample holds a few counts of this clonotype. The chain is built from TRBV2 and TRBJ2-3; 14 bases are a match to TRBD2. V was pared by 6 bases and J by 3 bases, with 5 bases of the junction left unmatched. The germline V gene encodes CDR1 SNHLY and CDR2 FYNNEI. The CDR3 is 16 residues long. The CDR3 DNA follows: TGTGCCAGCAGACGACTAGCGGGAGGGGAAACAGATACGCAGTATTTT. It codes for CASRRLAGGETDTQYF.

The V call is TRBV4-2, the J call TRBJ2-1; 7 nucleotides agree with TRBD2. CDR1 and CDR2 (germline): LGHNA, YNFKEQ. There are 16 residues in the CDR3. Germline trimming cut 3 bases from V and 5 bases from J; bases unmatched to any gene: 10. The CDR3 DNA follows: TGTGCCAGCAGCCAGCGGTCTAGCGGAGCCGACAATGAGCAGTTCTTC. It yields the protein CASSQRSSGADNEQFF.

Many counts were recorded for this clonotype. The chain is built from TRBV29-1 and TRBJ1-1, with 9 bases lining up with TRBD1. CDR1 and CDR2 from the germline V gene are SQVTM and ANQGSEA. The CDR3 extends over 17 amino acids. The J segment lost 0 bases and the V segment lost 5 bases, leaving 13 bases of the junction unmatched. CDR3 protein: CSVYISGTGKMNTEAFF. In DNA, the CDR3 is TGCAGCGTTTATATCAGCGGGACAGGGAAGATGAACACTGAAGCTTTCTTT.

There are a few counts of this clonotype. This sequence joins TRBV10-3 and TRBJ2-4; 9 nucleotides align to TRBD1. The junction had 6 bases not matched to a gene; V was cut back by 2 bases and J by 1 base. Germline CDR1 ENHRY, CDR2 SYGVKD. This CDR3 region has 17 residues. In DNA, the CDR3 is TGTGCCATCAGTGAGAGGACAGGGGTCGGGGCCAAAAACATTCAGTACTTC. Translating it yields CAISERTGVGAKNIQYF.

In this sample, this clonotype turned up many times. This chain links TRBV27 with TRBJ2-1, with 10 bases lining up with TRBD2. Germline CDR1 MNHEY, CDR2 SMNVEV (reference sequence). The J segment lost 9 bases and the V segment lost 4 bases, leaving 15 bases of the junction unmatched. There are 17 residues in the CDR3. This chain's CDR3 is CASSSLVSGRSGIEQFF. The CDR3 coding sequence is TGTGCCAGCAGTTCGCTTGTTAGCGGGAGGTCTGGGATTGAGCAGTTCTTC.